This entry lists 23 T cell receptor beta chains sequenced from one sample in a study of shared clonotypes between healthy human individuals. Only CD45RO-negative cells positively selected for CCR7 counted as naive CD8 cells, so terminally differentiated effector memory CD45RA+ cells were excluded. Clones were read by immunoSEQ multiplex PCR, and TCRdb kept only the in-frame ones, dropping some. The profile shows some 2,000,000 clones, roughly 94% of them singletons. Specimen: naive CD8+ T cells sorted from blood. The source is a man between 18 and 35 years old in good health.

V gene TRBV5-4 combines with J gene TRBJ2-3; 9 bases fit TRBD2. Unmatched junction bases numbered 4, after V lost 3 bases and J lost 2 bases. The CDR3 totals 15 residues. Germline V gene sequence: CDR1 SGHNT, CDR2 YYREEE (reference sequence). CDR3 sequence reads: CASSSAGGITDTQYF. CDR3 coding DNA: TGTGCCAGCAGCTCAGCGGGGGGCATCACAGATACGCAGTATTTT.

In this sample, this clone turned up once. V is TRBV4-2 and J is TRBJ1-1, with D perhaps matching TRBD1 (6 bases). CDR1 is LGHNA, CDR2 YNFKEQ, per germline. The CDR3 is 15 amino acids. V was shortened by 0 bases and J by 2 bases, with 10 bases between the two germline ends. The chain's CDR3 is CASSQDMDSNTEAFF. The DNA for the CDR3 is TGTGCCAGCAGCCAAGATATGGACAGCAACACTGAAGCTTTCTTT.

Points on this clone: This sample also contains other DNA sequences that code for the same CDR3. This chain links TRBV9 with TRBJ2-1, with 12 positions matching TRBD2. The V gene's germline CDR1 is SGDLS and CDR2 YYNGEE. V shed 2 bases, J shed 6 bases, and the junction held 3 bases outside the gene matches. The CDR3 totals 15 residues. CDR3 nucleotide sequence: TGTGCCAGCAGCGTCGGGACTAGCGGGCTCAATGAGCAGTTCTTC. It codes for CASSVGTSGLNEQFF.

The CDR3 sequence: CASTNRESYEQYF. Written as DNA, the CDR3 is TGTGCCAGCACCAACAGGGAATCATACGAGCAGTACTTC. The chain is built from TRBV7-2 and TRBJ2-7, with D possibly TRBD1 on 6 matching bases. CDR3 length equals 13 residues. Trimming cost V 7 bases and J 4 bases, with 14 bases left between them. Germline V CDR1 and CDR2: SGHTA, FQGNSA. Variable domain in full (rest from reference TRBV7-2 and TRBJ2-7): GAGVSQSPSNKVTEKGKDVELRCDPISGHTALYWYRQSLGQGLEFLIYFQGNSAPDKSGLPSDRFSAERTGGSVSTLTIQRTQQEDSAVYLCASTNRESYEQYFGPGTRLTVT.

The chain recombines TRBV27 with TRBJ1-6; 9 bases are shared with TRBD1. CDR1 is MNHEY, CDR2 SMNVEV, per germline (reference sequence). The junction had 9 bases not matched to a gene; V was cut back by 5 bases and J by 7 bases. This CDR3 has 16 amino acids. CDR3 DNA: TGTGCCAGCAGTCCACTTGAGGGGACAGGGAATTCACCCCTCCACTTT. Protein: CASSPLEGTGNSPLHF.

The chain uses TRBV7-9 and TRBJ2-3; 7 nucleotides align to TRBD2. The CDR3 is 15 residues long. Germline V lookup: CDR1 SEHNR, CDR2 FQNEAQ (reference sequence). With V trimmed by 4 bases and J by 1 base, 5 bases remained unmatched. The CDR3 bases are TGTGCCAGCAGCTCGATGGCGGGAGGCACAGATACGCAGTATTTT. Amino acids: CASSSMAGGTDTQYF.

The V gene is TRBV5-1, the J gene TRBJ2-1, with TRBD1 matching over 11 bases. The CDR3 extends over 16 amino acids. V lost 4 bases and J lost 5; bases outside the gene matches: 8. The germline CDR1 and CDR2 sequences are SGHRS and YFSETQ. CDR3 loop: CASSAYRDRGDNEQFF. The CDR3 DNA reads TGCGCCAGCAGCGCCTACCGGGACAGGGGGGACAATGAGCAGTTCTTC. Complete variable domain (other parts from reference TRBV5-1 and TRBJ2-1): KAGVTQTPRYLIKTRGQQVTLSCSPISGHRSVSWYQQTPGQGLQFLFEYFSETQRNKGNFPGRFSGRQFSNSRSEMNVSTLELGDSALYLCASSAYRDRGDNEQFFGPGTRLTVL.

The genes are TRBV30 and TRBJ1-2; D not certain. There are 13 residues in the CDR3. Germline lookup yields CDR1 GTSNPN and CDR2 SVGIG (reference sequence). V was pared by 4 bases and J by 5 bases, with 14 bases between. CDR3: CAWTPDGSYGYTF. Written as DNA, the CDR3 is TGTGCCTGGACCCCGGACGGGAGTTATGGCTACACCTTC. The full variable domain, rest sourced from reference TRBV30 and TRBJ1-2, is SQTIHQWPATLVQPVGSPLSLECTVEGTSNPNLYWYRQAAGRGLQLLFYSVGIGQISSEVPQNLSASRPQDRQFILSSKKLLLSDSGFYLCAWTPDGSYGYTFGSGTRLTVV.

The chain carries TRBV19 and TRBJ2-2, with TRBD2 identical over 9 bases. The CDR3 is 16 amino acids. Germline CDR1 reads LNHDA; CDR2 reads SQIVND (reference sequence). After removal of 6 bases from V and 5 bases from J, the junction contained 10 bases not matched to a gene. The CDR3 region is CASSLIAGEITGELFF. In DNA form, the CDR3 reads TGTGCCAGTAGCCTCATAGCGGGAGAAATAACCGGGGAGCTGTTTTTT.

The CDR3 region has the DNA TGTGCCAGCAGTGGGGATAGCGGGAGCTACGAGCAGTACTTC. It codes for CASSGDSGSYEQYF. V gene TRBV6-1 combines with J gene TRBJ2-7, with 9 positions matching TRBD2. The junction had 4 bases not matched to a gene; V was cut back by 4 bases and J by 3 bases. This CDR3 comprises 14 residues. In germline, CDR1 is MNHNS, CDR2 SASEGT.

The chain carries TRBV19 and TRBJ2-1, with 9 bases identical to TRBD2. The CDR3 contains 15 residues. The germline CDR1 and CDR2 sequences are LNHDA and SQIVND (reference sequence). The J segment lost 8 bases and the V segment lost 3 bases, leaving 8 bases of the junction unmatched. CDR3 amino acids: CASSIPAGGRDEQFF. In DNA form, the CDR3 reads TGTGCCAGTAGTATCCCAGCGGGAGGACGCGATGAGCAGTTCTTC. Full variable domain (missing parts from reference TRBV19 and TRBJ2-1): DGGITQSPKYLFRKEGQNVTLSCEQNLNHDAMYWYRQDPGQGLRLIYYSQIVNDFQKGDIAEGYSVSREKKESFPLTVTSAQKNPTAFYLCASSIPAGGRDEQFFGPGTRLTVL.

This chain joins TRBV16 and TRBJ2-7; 10 positions agree with TRBD1. The CDR3 is 15 residues long. Trimming at V came to 4 bases and at J to 4 bases, leaving 7 bases not matched to a gene. Germline values: CDR1 KGHSY, CDR2 FQNENV. The CDR3: CASSPRDRGRYEQYF. The CDR3, as DNA: TGTGCCAGCAGCCCGAGAGACAGGGGGCGATACGAGCAGTACTTC. Together with reference TRBV16 and TRBJ2-7, the CDR3 gives the full variable domain: GEEVAQTPKHLVRGEGQKAKLYCAPIKGHSYVFWYQQVLKNEFKFLISFQNENVFDETGMPKERFSAKCLPNSPCSLEIQATKLEDSAVYFCASSPRDRGRYEQYFGPGTRLTVT.

This chain links TRBV10-2 with TRBJ2-7; no definite D call. The CDR3 loop spans 11 amino acids. Germline values: CDR1 WSHSY, CDR2 SAAADI. Trimming stripped 7 bases from V and 0 bases from J, with 4 bases between. CDR3 in amino acids: CASKVSYEQYF. CDR3 DNA: TGCGCCAGCAAGGTCTCCTACGAGCAGTACTTC.

This rearrangement joins TRBV29-1 to TRBJ1-1; TRBD1 matches at 7 bases. Germline V lookup: CDR1 SQVTM, CDR2 ANQGSEA. V shed 7 bases, J shed 4 bases, and the junction held 9 bases outside the gene matches. This CDR3 has 13 residues. The CDR3 protein is CSAFSGGFTEAFF. The CDR3 DNA sequence: TGCAGCGCCTTCTCAGGGGGATTCACTGAAGCTTTCTTT.

The CDR3 coding sequence is TGCGCCAGCAGCCCAGCTCGGACCTCCTACGAGCAGTACTTC. Amino acid sequence: CASSPARTSYEQYF. The rearrangement links TRBV4-1 to TRBJ2-7; D uncertain. Trimming removed 4 bases at V and 0 bases at J, with 10 bases between. The CDR3 has 14 amino acids. The germline V gene has CDR1 MGHRA and CDR2 YSYEKL.

V is TRBV5-1 and J is TRBJ2-7, with D uncertain. Germline V gene data show CDR1 as SGHRS and CDR2 as YFSETQ. The CDR3 loop spans 14 amino acids. The V gene lost 4 bases and the J gene lost 0 bases, with 11 bases spanning the gap. The CDR3 region is CASSPTTSSYEQYF. In DNA, the CDR3 is TGCGCCAGCAGCCCCACGACGAGCTCCTACGAGCAGTACTTC.

The genes are TRBV9 and TRBJ2-1; tentative D call: TRBD2 (6 bases). The ends were cut back, 1 base at V and 6 bases at J, with 14 bases in the middle. CDR1 SGDLS and CDR2 YYNGEE come from the germline V gene. This CDR3 is built from 15 residues. The chain's CDR3 is CASSVWGEEANEQFF. In DNA, the CDR3 is TGTGCCAGCAGCGTATGGGGGGAGGAAGCCAATGAGCAGTTCTTC. Full variable domain (remainder filled in from reference TRBV9 and TRBJ2-1): DSGVTQTPKHLITATGQRVTLRCSPRSGDLSVYWYQQSLDQGLQFLIQYYNGEERAKGNILERFSAQQFPDLHSELNLSSLELGDSALYFCASSVWGEEANEQFFGPGTRLTVL.

Only a few counts were recorded for this clone. V usage is TRBV7-9 and J usage is TRBJ1-6; the match to TRBD1 covers 10 bases. Per germline, CDR1 SEHNR and CDR2 FQNEAQ (reference sequence). The CDR3 is made up of 16 amino acids. V was pared by 5 bases and J by 6 bases, with 7 bases of the junction left unmatched. CDR3 in amino acids: CASSDRGQGINSPLHF. In DNA form, the CDR3 reads TGTGCCAGCAGCGACAGGGGACAGGGGATTAATTCACCCCTCCACTTT.

The chain combines TRBV10-3 with TRBJ2-3, with a weak D call TRBD2 (6 bases). The CDR3 extends over 16 amino acids. Germline V gives CDR1 ENHRY, CDR2 SYGVKD. V lost 0 bases, J lost 0 bases, and 10 bases lay in between. CDR3 sequence: CAISESSGTSTDTQYF. For the CDR3, the DNA is TGTGCCATCAGTGAGTCTTCCGGGACTAGCACAGATACGCAGTATTTT.

This chain uses TRBV4-1 with TRBJ2-5; TRBD1 agrees at 8 bases. Trimming took 0 bases from V and 4 from J; bases not matched to a gene: 7. The CDR3 length is 16 residues. Germline V gene data show CDR1 as MGHRA and CDR2 as YSYEKL. The CDR3: CASSQDSRQGAETQYF. The CDR3, as DNA: TGCGCCAGCAGCCAAGATAGTCGGCAGGGGGCAGAGACCCAGTACTTC.

The chain joins TRBV5-1 to TRBJ2-2; D uncertain. The CDR3 has 13 amino acids. V shed 2 bases and J shed 9 bases, with 11 bases lying between them. Germline CDR1 SGHRS, CDR2 YFSETQ. CDR3 residues: CASSFRAEWELFF. The CDR3 region has the DNA TGCGCCAGCAGCTTCCGGGCAGAATGGGAGCTGTTTTTT.

The rearrangement links TRBV29-1 to TRBJ2-3; D possibly corresponds to TRBD2 (6 bases). This CDR3 has 14 amino acids. The ends were cut back, 2 bases at V and 4 bases at J, with 13 bases in the middle. Germline V CDR1 and CDR2: SQVTM, ANQGSEA. CDR3 residues: CSVEPGSSADTQYF. The CDR3 DNA reads TGCAGCGTTGAACCCGGGAGTAGCGCAGATACGCAGTATTTT.

The J gene is TRBJ2-7, the V gene TRBV2, with D possibly called TRBD1 or TRBD2 (5 bases each). Germline V gene sequence: CDR1 SNHLY, CDR2 FYNNEI. The CDR3 extends over 14 amino acids. Trimming removed 1 base from V and 2 bases from J, with 9 bases in between. In nucleotides, the CDR3 is TGTGCCAGCAGTGAAGGGGGGAGAACCTACGAGCAGTACTTC. This gives the protein CASSEGGRTYEQYF.